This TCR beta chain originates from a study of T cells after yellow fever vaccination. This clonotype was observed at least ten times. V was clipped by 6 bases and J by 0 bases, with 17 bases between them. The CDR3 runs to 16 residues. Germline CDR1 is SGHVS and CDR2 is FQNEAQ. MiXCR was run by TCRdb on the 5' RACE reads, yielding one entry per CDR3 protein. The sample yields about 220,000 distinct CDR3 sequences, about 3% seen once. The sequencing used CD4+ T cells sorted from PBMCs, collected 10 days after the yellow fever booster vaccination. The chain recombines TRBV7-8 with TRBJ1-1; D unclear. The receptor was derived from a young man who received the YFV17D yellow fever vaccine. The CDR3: CASRERSPNMNTEAFF. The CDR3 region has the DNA TGTGCCAGCAGGGAGAGGTCCCCAAACATGAACACTGAAGCTTTCTTT.